This TCR beta chain was found in a study of T cells in Graves' hyperthyroidism and ophthalmopathy. With 2 bases removed from V and 14 bases from J, the gap between germline ends came to 19 bases. The V gene's germline CDR1 is GTSNPN and CDR2 SVGIG (reference sequence). The CDR3 runs 13 residues. This clonotype was counted at least ten times. Amplification yielded TCR beta CDR3 regions, with RNA transcripts as the source. Researchers ran a first-round RT-PCR on the TCR CDR3 using the HTBI primer set. From the multiplex PCR reads, TCRdb called clonotypes with MiXCR, one entry per CDR3 protein. The repertoire holds 550,000 to 600,000 distinct CDR3 sequences, with 13% to 15% as singletons.

Sequenced material: blood. This TCR was recovered from a woman aged 18-29 years with Graves' ophthalmopathy. The chain links TRBV30 to TRBJ2-1, with D hard to call. CDR3 loop: CAWSKSFSTMEFF. The CDR3 DNA reads TGTGCCTGGAGTAAAAGCTTTTCAACCATGGAGTTCTTC.